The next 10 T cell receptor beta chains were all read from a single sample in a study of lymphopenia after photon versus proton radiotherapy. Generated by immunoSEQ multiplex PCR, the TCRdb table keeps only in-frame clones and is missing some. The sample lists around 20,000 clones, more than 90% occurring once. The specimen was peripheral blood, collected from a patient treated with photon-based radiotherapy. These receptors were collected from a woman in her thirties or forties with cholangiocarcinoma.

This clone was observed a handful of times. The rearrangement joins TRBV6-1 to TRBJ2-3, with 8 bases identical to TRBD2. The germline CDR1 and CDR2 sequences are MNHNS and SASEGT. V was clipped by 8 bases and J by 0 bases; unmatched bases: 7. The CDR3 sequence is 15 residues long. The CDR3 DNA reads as TGTGCCAGCTCGGCTAGCGGGCCTAGCACAGATACGCAGTATTTT. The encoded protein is CASSASGPSTDTQYF.

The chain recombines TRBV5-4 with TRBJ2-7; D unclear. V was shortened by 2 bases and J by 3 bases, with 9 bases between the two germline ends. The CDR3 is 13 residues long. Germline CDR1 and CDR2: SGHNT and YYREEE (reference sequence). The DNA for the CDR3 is TGTGCCAGCAGCTTCTCCCCCAACTACGAGCAGTACTTC. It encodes CASSFSPNYEQYF.

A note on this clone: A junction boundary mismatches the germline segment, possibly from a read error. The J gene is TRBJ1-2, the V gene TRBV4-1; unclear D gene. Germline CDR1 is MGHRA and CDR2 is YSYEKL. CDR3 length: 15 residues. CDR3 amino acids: CASSLAGLVGRGHTF. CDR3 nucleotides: TGTGCCAGCAGCTTGGCAGGTCTGGTGGGTCGAGGCCACACCTTC.

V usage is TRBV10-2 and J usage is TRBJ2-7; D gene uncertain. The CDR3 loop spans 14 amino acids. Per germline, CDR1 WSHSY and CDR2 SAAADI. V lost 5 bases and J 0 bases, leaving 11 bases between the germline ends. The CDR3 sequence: CASSLEFPSYEQYF. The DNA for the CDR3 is TGCGCCAGCAGTCTAGAGTTCCCCTCCTACGAGCAGTACTTC.

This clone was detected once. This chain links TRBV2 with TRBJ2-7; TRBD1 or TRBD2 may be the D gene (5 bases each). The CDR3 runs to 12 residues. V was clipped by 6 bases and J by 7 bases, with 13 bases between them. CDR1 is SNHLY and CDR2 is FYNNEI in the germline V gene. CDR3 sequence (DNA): TGTGCCAGCAGATGGGGGTCTAGGGAGCAGTACTTC. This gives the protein CASRWGSREQYF.

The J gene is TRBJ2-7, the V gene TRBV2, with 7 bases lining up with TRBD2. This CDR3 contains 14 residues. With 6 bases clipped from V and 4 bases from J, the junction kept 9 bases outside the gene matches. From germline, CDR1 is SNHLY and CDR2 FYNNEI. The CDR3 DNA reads TGTGCCAGCAGCGTAGGAAGCGGGATGTACGAGCAGTACTTC. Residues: CASSVGSGMYEQYF.

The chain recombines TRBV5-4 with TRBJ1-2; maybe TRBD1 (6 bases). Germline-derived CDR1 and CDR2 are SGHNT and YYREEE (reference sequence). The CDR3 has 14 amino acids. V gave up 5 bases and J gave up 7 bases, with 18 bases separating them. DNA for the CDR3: TGTGCCAGCAGGAATACTACAGGGATAATTGGCTACACCTTC. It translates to CASRNTTGIIGYTF.

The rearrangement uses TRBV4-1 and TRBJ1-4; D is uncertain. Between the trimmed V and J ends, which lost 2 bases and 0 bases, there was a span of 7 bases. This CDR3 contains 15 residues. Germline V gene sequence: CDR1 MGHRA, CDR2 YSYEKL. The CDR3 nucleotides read TGCGCCAGCAGCCAATTTGGGGCAACTAATGAAAAACTGTTTTTT. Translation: CASSQFGATNEKLFF.

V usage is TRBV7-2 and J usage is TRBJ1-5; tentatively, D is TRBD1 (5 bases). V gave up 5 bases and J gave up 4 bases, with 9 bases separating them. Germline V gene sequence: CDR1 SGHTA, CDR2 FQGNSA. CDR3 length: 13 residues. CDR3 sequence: CASSTRQNQPQHF. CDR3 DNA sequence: TGTGCCAGCAGCACCCGACAGAATCAGCCCCAGCATTTT.

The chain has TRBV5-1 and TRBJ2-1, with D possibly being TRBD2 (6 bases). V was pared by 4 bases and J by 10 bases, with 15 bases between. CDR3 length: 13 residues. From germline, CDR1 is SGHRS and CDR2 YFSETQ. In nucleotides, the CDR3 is TGCGCCAGCAGCCCAGTACCGGGGGTCGAGCAGTTCTTC. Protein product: CASSPVPGVEQFF.